This record covers a single T cell receptor beta chain. No antigen is known for it. Assay used: immunoSEQ multiplex PCR; TCRdb lists only in-frame clones, some missing. The table records around 160,000 clones, 81% of them present only once. Germline V CDR1 and CDR2: MNHEY, SVGAGI. V was pared by 2 bases and J by 2 bases, with 13 bases between. The CDR3 totals 15 residues. The data were taken from a study of cytotoxic CD8 clonotypes in ibrutinib-treated CLL. Regarding the study as a whole: Sustained-remission and progressing patients had unequal sampling times. Baseline clonality was higher than in age-matched healthy donors and moved in step with circulating CD8+ T-cell counts.

The V call is TRBV6-5, the J call TRBJ2-7, with D unclear. The sample was PBMCs, taken after 12 months of ibrutinib treatment. This clonotype was obtained from a human donor with chronic lymphocytic leukemia. CDR3 amino acids: CASSYNSQATYEQYF. CDR3 DNA: TGTGCCAGCAGTTACAACTCTCAGGCGACCTACGAGCAGTACTTC.